This TCR beta chain was found in a study of blood T cell repertoires in COVID-19. Overall study: Samples taken during acute and convalescent COVID-19 were collected in the United States, Italy and Spain.

Individuals drawn from approximately 26 US areas were about 18 to 90 years old. Participants' reported clinical history set cohort assignment. Methods used by the authors: Cell counts per sample came from amplifying reference gene primers. Method: immunoSEQ multiplex PCR; TCRdb's copy keeps in-frame clones and lacks some. The DNA gave D and trimming, while V, J and clone size come from that table. This repertoire shows approximately 390,000 clones, roughly 87% found once; its top ten account for approximately 2.1%. Trimming removed 1 base from V and 4 bases from J; junction bases left unmatched: 9. The CDR3 has 18 amino acids. Per germline, CDR1 MGHRA and CDR2 YSYEKL.

The clonotype comes from a middle-aged woman with acute COVID-19. The sample comprised PBMCs or T cells enriched from blood (not recorded which). The chain recombines TRBV4-1 with TRBJ2-3; 12 bases map to TRBD1. The CDR3 is CASSQVGGDRGLADTQYF. CDR3 in DNA: TGCGCCAGCAGCCAAGTTGGGGGGGACAGGGGGCTAGCAGATACGCAGTATTTT.